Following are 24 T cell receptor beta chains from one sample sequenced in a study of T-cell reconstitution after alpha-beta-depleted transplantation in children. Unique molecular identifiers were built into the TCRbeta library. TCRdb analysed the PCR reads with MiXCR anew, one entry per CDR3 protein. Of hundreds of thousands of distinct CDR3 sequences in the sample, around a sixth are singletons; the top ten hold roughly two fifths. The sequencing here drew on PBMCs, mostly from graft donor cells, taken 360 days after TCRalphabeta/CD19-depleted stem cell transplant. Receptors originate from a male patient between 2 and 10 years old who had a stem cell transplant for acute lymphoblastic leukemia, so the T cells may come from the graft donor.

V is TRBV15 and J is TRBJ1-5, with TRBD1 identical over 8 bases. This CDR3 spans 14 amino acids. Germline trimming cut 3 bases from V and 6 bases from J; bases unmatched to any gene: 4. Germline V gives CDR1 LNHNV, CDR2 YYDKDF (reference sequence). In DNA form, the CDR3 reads TGTGCCACCAGCAGCCGGGACAGGTCTCAGCCCCAGCATTTT. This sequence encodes CATSSRDRSQPQHF. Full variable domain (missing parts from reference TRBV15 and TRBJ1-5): DAMVIQNPRYQVTQFGKPVTLSCSQTLNHNVMYWYQQKSSQAPKLLFHYYDKDFNNEADTPDNFQSRRPNTSFCFLDIRSPGLGDTAMYLCATSSRDRSQPQHFGDGTRLSIL.

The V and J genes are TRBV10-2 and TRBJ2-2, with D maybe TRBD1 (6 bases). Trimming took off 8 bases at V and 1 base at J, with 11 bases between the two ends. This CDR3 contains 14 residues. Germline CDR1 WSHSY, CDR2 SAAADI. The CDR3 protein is CASVRTVNTGELFF. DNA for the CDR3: TGCGCCAGCGTACGGACAGTGAACACCGGGGAGCTGTTTTTT.

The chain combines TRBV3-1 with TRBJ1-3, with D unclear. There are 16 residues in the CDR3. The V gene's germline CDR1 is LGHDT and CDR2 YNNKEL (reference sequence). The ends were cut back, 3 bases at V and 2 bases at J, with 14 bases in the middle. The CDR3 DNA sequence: TGTGCCAGCAGCCATCGCACGCCTTTCGCTGGAAACACCATATATTTT. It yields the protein CASSHRTPFAGNTIYF.

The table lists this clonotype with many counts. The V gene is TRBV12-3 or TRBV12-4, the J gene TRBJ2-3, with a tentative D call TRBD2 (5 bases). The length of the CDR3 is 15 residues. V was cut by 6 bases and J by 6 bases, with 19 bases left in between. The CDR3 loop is CASSAPHGRADTQYF. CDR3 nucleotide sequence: TGTGCCAGCAGCGCCCCTCACGGGCGGGCGGATACGCAGTATTTT.

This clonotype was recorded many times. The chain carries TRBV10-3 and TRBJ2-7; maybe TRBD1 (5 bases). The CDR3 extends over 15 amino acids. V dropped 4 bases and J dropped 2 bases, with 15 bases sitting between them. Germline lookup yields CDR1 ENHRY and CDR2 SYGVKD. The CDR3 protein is CAISVMSGQTYEQYF. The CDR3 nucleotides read TGTGCCATCAGTGTGATGAGTGGACAAACCTACGAGCAGTACTTC.

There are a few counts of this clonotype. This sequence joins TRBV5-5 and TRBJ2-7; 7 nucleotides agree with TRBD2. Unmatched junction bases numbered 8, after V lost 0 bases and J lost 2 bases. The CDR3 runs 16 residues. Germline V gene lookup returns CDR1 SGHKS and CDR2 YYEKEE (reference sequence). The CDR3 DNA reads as TGTGCCAGCAGCTTGGCACTTCTGGGAGGGACCTACGAGCAGTACTTC. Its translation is CASSLALLGGTYEQYF.

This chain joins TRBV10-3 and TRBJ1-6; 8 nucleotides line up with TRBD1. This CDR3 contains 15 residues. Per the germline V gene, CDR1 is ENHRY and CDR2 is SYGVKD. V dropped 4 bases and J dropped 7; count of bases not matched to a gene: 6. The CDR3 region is CAISGTGIENSPLHF. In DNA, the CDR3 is TGTGCCATCAGTGGGACAGGGATCGAAAATTCACCCCTCCACTTT.

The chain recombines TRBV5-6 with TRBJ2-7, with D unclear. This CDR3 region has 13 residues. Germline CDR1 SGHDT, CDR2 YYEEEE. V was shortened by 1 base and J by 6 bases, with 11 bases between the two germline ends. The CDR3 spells CASSLLASGEQYF. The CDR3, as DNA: TGTGCCAGCAGCTTGTTAGCTAGTGGCGAGCAGTACTTC. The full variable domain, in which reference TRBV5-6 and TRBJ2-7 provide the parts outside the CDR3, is DAGVTQSPTHLIKTRGQQVTLRCSPKSGHDTVSWYQQALGQGPQFIFQYYEEEERQRGNFPDRFSGHQFPNYSSELNVNALLLGDSALYLCASSLLASGEQYFGPGTRLTVT.

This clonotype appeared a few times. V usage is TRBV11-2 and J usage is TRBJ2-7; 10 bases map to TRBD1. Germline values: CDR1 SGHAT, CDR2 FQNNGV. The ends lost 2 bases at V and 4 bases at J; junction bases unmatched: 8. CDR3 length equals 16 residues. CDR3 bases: TGTGCCAGCAGCTTAACGTTGACAGGGGGCGAATACGAGCAGTACTTC. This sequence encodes CASSLTLTGGEYEQYF.

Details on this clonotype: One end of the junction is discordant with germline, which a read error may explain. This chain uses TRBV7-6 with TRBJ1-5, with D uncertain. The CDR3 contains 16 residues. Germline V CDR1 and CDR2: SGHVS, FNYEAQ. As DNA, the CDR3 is TGTGCCAGCAGCTTAGGGACCCGTCACAGCAATCAGCCCGAGCATTTT. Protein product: CASSLGTRHSNQPEHF.

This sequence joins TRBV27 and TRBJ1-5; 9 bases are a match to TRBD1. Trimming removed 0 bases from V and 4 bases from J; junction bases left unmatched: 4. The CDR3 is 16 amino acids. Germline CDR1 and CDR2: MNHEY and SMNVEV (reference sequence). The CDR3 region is CASSLSRTGENQPQHF. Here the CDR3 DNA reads TGTGCCAGCAGTTTATCGAGGACAGGGGAAAATCAGCCCCAGCATTTT.

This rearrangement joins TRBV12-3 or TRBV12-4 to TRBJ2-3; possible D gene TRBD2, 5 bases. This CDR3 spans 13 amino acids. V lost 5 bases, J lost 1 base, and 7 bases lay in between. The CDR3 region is CASSTRGTDTQYF. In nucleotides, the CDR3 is TGTGCCAGCAGTACGAGGGGCACAGATACGCAGTATTTT.

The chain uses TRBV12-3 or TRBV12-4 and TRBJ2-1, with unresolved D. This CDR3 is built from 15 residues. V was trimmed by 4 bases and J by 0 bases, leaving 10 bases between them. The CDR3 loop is CASSSAVSSYNEQFF. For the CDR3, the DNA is TGTGCCAGCAGTTCCGCAGTGTCCTCCTACAATGAGCAGTTCTTC.

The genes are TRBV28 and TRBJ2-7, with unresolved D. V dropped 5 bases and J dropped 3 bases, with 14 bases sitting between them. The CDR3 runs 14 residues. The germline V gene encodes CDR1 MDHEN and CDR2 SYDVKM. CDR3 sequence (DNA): TGTGCCAGCAGTCCCCCCTTAAGGGACTACGAGCAGTACTTC. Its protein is CASSPPLRDYEQYF.

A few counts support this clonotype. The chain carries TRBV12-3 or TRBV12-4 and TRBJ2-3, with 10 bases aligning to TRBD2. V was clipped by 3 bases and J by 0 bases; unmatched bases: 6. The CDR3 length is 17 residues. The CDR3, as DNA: TGTGCCAGCAGTTTTGCTAGCGGGGGACCTAGCACAGATACGCAGTATTTT. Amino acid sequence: CASSFASGGPSTDTQYF.

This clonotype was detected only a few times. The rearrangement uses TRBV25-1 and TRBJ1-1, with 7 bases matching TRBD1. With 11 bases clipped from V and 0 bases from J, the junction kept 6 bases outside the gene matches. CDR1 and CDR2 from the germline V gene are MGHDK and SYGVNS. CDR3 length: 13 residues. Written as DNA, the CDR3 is TGTGCCGTGCGGGGACAGTTGAACACTGAAGCTTTCTTT. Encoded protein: CAVRGQLNTEAFF.

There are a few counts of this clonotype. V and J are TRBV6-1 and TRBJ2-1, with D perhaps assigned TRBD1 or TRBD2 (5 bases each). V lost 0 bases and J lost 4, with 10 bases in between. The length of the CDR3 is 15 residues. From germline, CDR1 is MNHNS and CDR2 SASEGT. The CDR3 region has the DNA TGTGCCAGCAGTGAAGCGCTAGGGGAGTACAATGAGCAGTTCTTC. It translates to CASSEALGEYNEQFF.

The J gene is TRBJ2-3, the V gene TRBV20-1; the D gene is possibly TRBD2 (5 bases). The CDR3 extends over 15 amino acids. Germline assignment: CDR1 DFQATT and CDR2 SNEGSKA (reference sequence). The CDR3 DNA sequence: TGCAGGGCCCCCCTGGATTTGGGAGACACAGATACGCAGTATTTT. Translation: CRAPLDLGDTDTQYF.

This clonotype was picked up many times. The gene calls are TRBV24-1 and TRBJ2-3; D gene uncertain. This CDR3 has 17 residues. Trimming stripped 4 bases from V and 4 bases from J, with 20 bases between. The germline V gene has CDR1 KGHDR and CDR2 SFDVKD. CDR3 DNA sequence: TGTGCCACCAGTGACCACCGGACCCTCCTACCCCCAGATACGCAGTATTTT. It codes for CATSDHRTLLPPDTQYF.

In DNA form, the CDR3 reads TGCGCCAGCAGCCTCCGAACAGGGCCGAACACTGAAGCTTTCTTT. Protein: CASSLRTGPNTEAFF. The chain joins TRBV5-1 to TRBJ1-1, with a tentative D call TRBD1 (6 bases). CDR1 and CDR2 (germline): SGHRS, YFSETQ. Trimming took 4 bases from V and 1 from J, leaving 14 bases between them. This CDR3 has 15 amino acids.

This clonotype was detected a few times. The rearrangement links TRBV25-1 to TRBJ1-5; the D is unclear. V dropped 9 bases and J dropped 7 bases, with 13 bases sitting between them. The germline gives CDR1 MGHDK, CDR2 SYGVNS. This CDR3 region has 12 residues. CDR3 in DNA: TGTGCCAGGTCGTCCTTGGGGCAGCCCCAGCATTTT. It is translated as CARSSLGQPQHF.

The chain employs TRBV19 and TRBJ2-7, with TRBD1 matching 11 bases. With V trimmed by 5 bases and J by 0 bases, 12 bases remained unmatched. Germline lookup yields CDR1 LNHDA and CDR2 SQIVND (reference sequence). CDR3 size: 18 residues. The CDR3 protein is CASSLGQGARGISYEQYF. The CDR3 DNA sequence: TGTGCCAGTAGTCTTGGACAGGGGGCTCGCGGCATCTCCTACGAGCAGTACTTC.

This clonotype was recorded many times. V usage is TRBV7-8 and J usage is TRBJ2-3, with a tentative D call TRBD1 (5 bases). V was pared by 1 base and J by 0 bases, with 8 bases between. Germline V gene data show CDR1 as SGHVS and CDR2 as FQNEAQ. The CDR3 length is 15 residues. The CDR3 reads CASSLEGASTDTQYF. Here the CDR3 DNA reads TGTGCCAGCAGCTTAGAAGGGGCTAGCACAGATACGCAGTATTTT.

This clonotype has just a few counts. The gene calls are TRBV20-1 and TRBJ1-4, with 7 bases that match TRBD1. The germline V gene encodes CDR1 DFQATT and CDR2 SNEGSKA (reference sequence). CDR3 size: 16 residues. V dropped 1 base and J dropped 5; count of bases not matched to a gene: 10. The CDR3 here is CSARAFQDRPNEKLFF. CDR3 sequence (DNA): TGCAGTGCTAGAGCGTTTCAGGACAGGCCCAATGAAAAACTGTTTTTT.